These 27 T cell receptor beta chains were all obtained from the same sample, sequenced in a study of cytomegalovirus exposure and HLA in healthy donors. The table came from immunoSEQ multiplex PCR; TCRdb's copy has only in-frame clones and leaves some out. The table shows 100,000 to 150,000 clones, with approximately 95% occurring only once. The sequenced sample consisted of PBMCs. The receptor set was obtained from a man between 18 and 29 years old in good health and CMV-seronegative.

For the CDR3, the DNA is TGTGCCAGTAGTATGCAGGGGCAGGGGGCCTACACCTTC. Protein sequence: CASSMQGQGAYTF. The chain has TRBV19 and TRBJ1-2, with 8 positions matching TRBD1. The CDR3 covers 13 residues. V was pared by 3 bases and J by 10 bases, with 7 bases of the junction left unmatched. Germline-derived CDR1 and CDR2 are LNHDA and SQIVND (reference sequence). The whole variable domain, remainder taken from reference TRBV19 and TRBJ1-2, is DGGITQSPKYLFRKEGQNVTLSCEQNLNHDAMYWYRQDPGQGLRLIYYSQIVNDFQKGDIAEGYSVSREKKESFPLTVTSAQKNPTAFYLCASSMQGQGAYTFGSGTRLTVV.

The chain recombines TRBV28 with TRBJ1-2; no clear D. The V end was cut by 5 bases, the J end by 5 bases, with 9 bases between. The CDR3 length is 12 residues. The germline V gene encodes CDR1 MDHEN and CDR2 SYDVKM. The CDR3 DNA reads TGTGCCAGCAGTCTGGGAGTATATGGCTACACCTTC. Its protein is CASSLGVYGYTF.

This chain's CDR3 is CASSSTGGGETQYF. In DNA form, the CDR3 reads TGTGCCAGCAGCTCCACAGGGGGCGGAGAGACCCAGTACTTC. The chain is built from TRBV7-2 and TRBJ2-5, with 9 bases that match TRBD1. V gave up 4 bases and J gave up 4 bases; unmatched junction bases: 4. Germline V lookup: CDR1 SGHTA, CDR2 FQGNSA. The CDR3 is made up of 14 amino acids. Together with reference TRBV7-2 and TRBJ2-5, the CDR3 gives the full variable domain: GAGVSQSPSNKVTEKGKDVELRCDPISGHTALYWYRQSLGQGLEFLIYFQGNSAPDKSGLPSDRFSAERTGGSVSTLTIQRTQQEDSAVYLCASSSTGGGETQYFGPGTRLLVL.

J is TRBJ1-2 and V is TRBV28; D possibly corresponds to TRBD1 (5 bases). The CDR3 sequence is 14 residues long. V gave up 7 bases and J gave up 4 bases, with 16 bases separating them. Germline-derived CDR1 and CDR2 are MDHEN and SYDVKM. CDR3 sequence: CASTLDTPSYGYTF. The CDR3 region has the DNA TGTGCCAGCACCTTGGACACCCCGTCCTATGGCTACACCTTC.

The V and J genes are TRBV7-9 and TRBJ1-2, with D perhaps matching TRBD1 (5 bases). The ends were cut back, 4 bases at V and 9 bases at J, with 18 bases in the middle. From germline, CDR1 is SEHNR and CDR2 FQNEAQ (reference sequence). This CDR3 spans 14 amino acids. This chain's CDR3 is CASSSGQVQISYTF. DNA of the CDR3: TGTGCCAGCAGCTCAGGGCAGGTCCAGATTAGCTACACCTTC.

The rearrangement links TRBV11-2 to TRBJ2-7; 7 bases line up with TRBD1. V dropped 3 bases and J dropped 5; count of bases not matched to a gene: 4. Germline V gene data show CDR1 as SGHAT and CDR2 as FQNNGV. This CDR3 region has 13 residues. CDR3 sequence: CASSFSQGNEQYF. DNA for the CDR3: TGTGCCAGCAGCTTTTCACAGGGGAACGAGCAGTACTTC.

The chain is built from TRBV6-5 and TRBJ2-1, with D hard to call. There are 12 residues in the CDR3. V lost 2 bases and J lost 9, with 8 bases in between. Germline loops: CDR1 MNHEY, CDR2 SVGAGI. CDR3 nucleotides: TGTGCCAGCAGTTACGGGTCGGGTGAGCAGTTCTTC. Its translation: CASSYGSGEQFF.

The chain carries TRBV6-6 and TRBJ1-2, with D hard to call. The germline gives CDR1 MNHNY, CDR2 SVGAGI (reference sequence). The CDR3 runs 14 residues. The V end was cut by 6 bases, the J end by 1 base, with 12 bases between. The CDR3 loop reads CASSLQSFNYGYTF. The DNA of the CDR3 is TGTGCCAGCAGCCTTCAGTCGTTTAACTATGGCTACACCTTC.

The chain links TRBV19 to TRBJ2-5; 12 nucleotides agree with TRBD2. Germline loops: CDR1 LNHDA, CDR2 SQIVND (reference sequence). The CDR3 spans 15 residues. J gave up 4 bases and V 1 base, and 1 base lay outside the gene matches. CDR3 residues: CASSIASGRGETQYF. DNA of the CDR3: TGTGCCAGTAGTATAGCTAGCGGGAGGGGAGAGACCCAGTACTTC.

The chain is built from TRBV7-2 and TRBJ2-7, with D unclear. Trimming removed 1 base from V and 2 bases from J, with 12 bases in between. CDR3 length: 15 residues. Per the germline V gene, CDR1 is SGHTA and CDR2 is FQGNSA. The CDR3 DNA follows: TGTGCCAGCAGCTTAGGGGCTTTCGGTGCCTACGAGCAGTACTTC. This sequence encodes CASSLGAFGAYEQYF.

The chain uses TRBV7-2 and TRBJ2-7; 10 bases align to TRBD2. There are 16 residues in the CDR3. CDR1 and CDR2 (germline): SGHTA, FQGNSA. With V trimmed by 6 bases and J by 6 bases, 14 bases remained unmatched. The CDR3 coding sequence is TGTGCCAGCAGTTCTAGGGGTGAGCGGGAGGGGATCGAGCAGTACTTC. Translating it yields CASSSRGEREGIEQYF.

This chain connects TRBV19 to TRBJ2-1; 12 bases map to TRBD1. V shed 4 bases, J shed 15 bases, and the junction held 7 bases outside the gene matches. Germline values: CDR1 LNHDA, CDR2 SQIVND (reference sequence). The CDR3 is 13 amino acids. As DNA, the CDR3 is TGTGCCAGTAGTACTATTGGGACAGGGGGCTTGTTCTTC. Amino acids: CASSTIGTGGLFF.

CDR3 nucleotide sequence: TGTGCCAGCAGGATAACAGGGTATCGCGAGCAGTACTTC. Its protein product is CASRITGYREQYF. The rearrangement links TRBV28 to TRBJ2-7; possibly TRBD1 for D (6 bases). V was shortened by 6 bases and J by 6 bases, with 15 bases between the two germline ends. This CDR3 region has 13 residues. Germline CDR1 is MDHEN and CDR2 is SYDVKM.

The V call is TRBV28, the J call TRBJ2-2; possibly TRBD2 for D (6 bases). With 6 bases removed from V and 2 bases from J, the gap between germline ends came to 19 bases. The CDR3 consists of 17 residues. Germline loops: CDR1 MDHEN, CDR2 SYDVKM. The CDR3 bases are TGTGCCAGCAGCCCAAGTAAACTAGCCCAAAACACCGGGGAGCTGTTTTTT. Amino acid sequence: CASSPSKLAQNTGELFF.

This chain uses TRBV19 with TRBJ2-7, with 10 nucleotides matching TRBD2. The CDR3 length is 18 residues. Per germline, CDR1 LNHDA and CDR2 SQIVND (reference sequence). Germline trimming cut 4 bases from V and 5 bases from J; bases unmatched to any gene: 17. DNA of the CDR3: TGTGCCAGTAGTAAAACTAGCGGGATCCCCCTATCAGGCCACGAGCAGTACTTC. Translation gives CASSKTSGIPLSGHEQYF.

The rearrangement links TRBV11-3 to TRBJ2-2; 8 nucleotides align to TRBD2. V shed 5 bases, J shed 6 bases, and the junction held 14 bases outside the gene matches. Germline V gives CDR1 SGHNT, CDR2 YENEEA. The CDR3 is made up of 17 amino acids. The CDR3 spells CASSPDYGGRNAGELFF. CDR3 sequence (DNA): TGTGCCAGCAGCCCTGACTACGGCGGGAGGAATGCCGGGGAGCTGTTTTTT.

This clone is a singleton in its sample. The CDR3 loop is CASRITGGETQYF. The CDR3 DNA reads TGTGCCAGCAGAATCACAGGCGGAGAGACCCAGTACTTC. The J gene is TRBJ2-5, the V gene TRBV11-2, with D possibly TRBD1 on 5 matching bases. V was clipped by 6 bases and J by 4 bases, with 12 bases between them. The CDR3 spans 13 residues. CDR1 and CDR2 from the germline V gene are SGHAT and FQNNGV. Full variable domain (remainder filled in from reference TRBV11-2 and TRBJ2-5): EAGVAQSPRYKIIEKRQSVAFWCNPISGHATLYWYQQILGQGPKLLIQFQNNGVVDDSQLPKDRFSAERLKGVDSTLKIQPAKLEDSAVYLCASRITGGETQYFGPGTRLLVL.

The genes are TRBV19 and TRBJ1-2, with 8 bases matching TRBD1. CDR1 is LNHDA and CDR2 is SQIVND in the germline V gene (reference sequence). This CDR3 is 17 amino acids long. J gave up 0 bases and V 3 bases, and 9 bases lay outside the gene matches. The CDR3: CASSIVGTGGANYGYTF. CDR3 sequence (DNA): TGTGCCAGTAGTATTGTCGGGACAGGAGGAGCTAACTATGGCTACACCTTC.

The J gene is TRBJ1-5, the V gene TRBV19; 7 nucleotides align to TRBD1. The CDR3 totals 15 residues. J was trimmed by 0 bases and V by 8 bases; bases with no gene match: 7. Germline CDR1 is LNHDA and CDR2 is SQIVND (reference sequence). CDR3 loop: CASRTGLLSNQPQHF. CDR3 sequence (DNA): TGTGCCAGTCGGACAGGACTCCTTAGCAATCAGCCCCAGCATTTT.

The CDR3 region has the DNA TGTGCCAGCGCGACCGGCCCGGGACAGAGCACGTCCTACGAGCAGTACTTC. This translates into CASATGPGQSTSYEQYF. The chain combines TRBV2 with TRBJ2-7; 7 nucleotides align to TRBD1. This CDR3 has 17 amino acids. Germline assignment: CDR1 SNHLY and CDR2 FYNNEI. The ends lost 8 bases at V and 1 base at J; junction bases unmatched: 17. The variable domain in full, completed from reference TRBV2 and TRBJ2-7, reads EPEVTQTPSHQVTQMGQEVILRCVPISNHLYFYWYRQILGQKVEFLVSFYNNEISEKSEIFDDQFSVERPDGSNFTLKIRSTKLEDSAMYFCASATGPGQSTSYEQYFGPGTRLTVT.

This clone showed up just once. The chain combines TRBV4-3 with TRBJ1-5; D not resolved. The length of the CDR3 is 13 residues. Trimming pared 0 bases from V and 9 bases from J, leaving 9 bases between. The germline CDR1 and CDR2 sequences are LGHNA and YSLEER. CDR3 in DNA: TGCGCCAGCAGCCAAGACGAGTTTGGGCCCCAGCATTTT. It yields the protein CASSQDEFGPQHF.

This clone was counted once. The chain uses TRBV19 and TRBJ2-1, with D perhaps TRBD1 (5 bases). Germline V gene data show CDR1 as LNHDA and CDR2 as SQIVND (reference sequence). This CDR3 contains 15 residues. The V end lost 2 bases, the J end lost 5 bases, and 13 bases lay between the germline ends. This chain's CDR3 is CASSIRGEVHNEQFF. DNA for the CDR3: TGTGCCAGTAGTATAAGGGGCGAGGTCCACAATGAGCAGTTCTTC. Full variable domain (outside the CDR3, taken from reference TRBV19 and TRBJ2-1): DGGITQSPKYLFRKEGQNVTLSCEQNLNHDAMYWYRQDPGQGLRLIYYSQIVNDFQKGDIAEGYSVSREKKESFPLTVTSAQKNPTAFYLCASSIRGEVHNEQFFGPGTRLTVL.

V gene TRBV27 combines with J gene TRBJ2-1, with 14 bases fitting TRBD2. Germline-derived CDR1 and CDR2 are MNHEY and SMNVEV (reference sequence). V trimming: 3 bases; J trimming: 9 bases; junction bases outside the gene matches: 10. This CDR3 is built from 17 residues. This CDR3 is CASSFMGGLAGEGEQFF. The CDR3, as DNA: TGTGCCAGCAGTTTTATGGGGGGACTAGCGGGAGAGGGTGAGCAGTTCTTC.

The V gene is TRBV7-9, the J gene TRBJ1-2; a weak D match, TRBD1 (6 bases). CDR1 SEHNR and CDR2 FQNEAQ come from the germline V gene (reference sequence). This CDR3 has 17 amino acids. V lost 8 bases and J 0 bases, leaving 22 bases between the germline ends. CDR3 region: CASPGGELNMPNYGYTF. CDR3 coding DNA: TGTGCCAGCCCGGGGGGCGAACTGAACATGCCTAACTATGGCTACACCTTC.

V is TRBV7-9 and J is TRBJ2-4; a possible D gene is TRBD1 (5 bases). The CDR3 is 16 amino acids. The ends were cut back, 5 bases at V and 0 bases at J, with 14 bases in the middle. CDR1 is SEHNR, CDR2 FQNEAQ, per germline (reference sequence). The CDR3 nucleotides read TGTGCCAGCAGCCCTGGGATGGGGCAAGCCAAAAACATTCAGTACTTC. It translates to CASSPGMGQAKNIQYF.

The chain uses TRBV5-4 and TRBJ1-1, with D tentatively TRBD1 (6 bases). Germline CDR1 SGHNT, CDR2 YYREEE (reference sequence). V shed 0 bases and J shed 0 bases, with 15 bases lying between them. CDR3 size: 17 residues. DNA for the CDR3: TGTGCCAGCAGCTTGGGGCGGCCTACAGGGTTGAACACTGAAGCTTTCTTT. Encoded protein: CASSLGRPTGLNTEAFF. The entire variable domain, with the rest obtained from reference TRBV5-4 and TRBJ1-1, is as follows: ETGVTQSPTHLIKTRGQQVTLRCSSQSGHNTVSWYQQALGQGPQFIFQYYREEENGRGNFPPRFSGLQFPNYSSELNVNALELDDSALYLCASSLGRPTGLNTEAFFGQGTRLTVV.

CDR3 DNA sequence: TGCAGCGTGCCCGGGGATGCTTACAATGAGCAGTTCTTC. Translating it yields CSVPGDAYNEQFF. The chain employs TRBV29-1 and TRBJ2-1; weak D call: TRBD2 (5 bases). The CDR3 has 13 residues. V lost 6 bases to trimming and J lost 4 bases, with 13 bases between them. CDR1 SQVTM and CDR2 ANQGSEA come from the germline V gene.